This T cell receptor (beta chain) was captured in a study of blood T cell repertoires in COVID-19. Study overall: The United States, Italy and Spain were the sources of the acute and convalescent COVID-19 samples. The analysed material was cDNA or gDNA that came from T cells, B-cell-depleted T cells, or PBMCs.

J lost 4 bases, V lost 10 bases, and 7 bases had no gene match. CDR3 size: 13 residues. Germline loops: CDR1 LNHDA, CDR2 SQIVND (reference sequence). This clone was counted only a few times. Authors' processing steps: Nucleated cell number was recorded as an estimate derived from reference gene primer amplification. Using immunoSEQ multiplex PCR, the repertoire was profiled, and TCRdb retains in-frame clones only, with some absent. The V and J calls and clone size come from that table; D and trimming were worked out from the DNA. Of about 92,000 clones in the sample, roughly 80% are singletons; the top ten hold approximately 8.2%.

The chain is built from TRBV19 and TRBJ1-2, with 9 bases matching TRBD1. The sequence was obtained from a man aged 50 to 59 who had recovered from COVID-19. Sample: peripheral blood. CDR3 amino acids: CATKHRGPYGYTF. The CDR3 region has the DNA TGTGCCACCAAGCACAGGGGGCCCTATGGCTACACCTTC.